The 28 T cell receptor beta chains below were found in one sample sequenced in a study of identical twins. MiXCR, applied by TCRdb to the 5' RACE reads, yields one record per CDR3 protein. The data show roughly 700,000 distinct CDR3 sequences, 8.6% seen once. These records were also assigned to another study, of yellow fever vaccine responses in identical twins.

The sequenced sample consisted of PBMCs. The receptors were gathered from a woman under 30 in good health.

This clonotype was seen a handful of times. The chain uses TRBV29-1 and TRBJ2-7; D tentatively reads TRBD1 or TRBD2 (6 bases each). Trimming pared 6 bases from V and 2 bases from J, leaving 20 bases between. The length of the CDR3 is 15 residues. The germline CDR1 and CDR2 sequences are SQVTM and ANQGSEA. The CDR3 DNA reads TGCAGCGTCGAGGGGACACTGCGCGGGGCCTACGAGCAGTACTTC. Its protein is CSVEGTLRGAYEQYF.

The gene calls are TRBV20-1 and TRBJ2-5, with 7 positions matching TRBD2. Germline CDR1 reads DFQATT; CDR2 reads SNEGSKA (reference sequence). The CDR3 is made up of 12 amino acids. With 3 bases clipped from V and 7 bases from J, the junction kept 5 bases outside the gene matches. The CDR3 loop is CSARTSRVTQYF. CDR3 DNA: TGCAGTGCTAGGACTAGCAGGGTGACCCAGTACTTC.

This clonotype was observed a few times. The chain couples TRBV6-1 to TRBJ2-3; D is unclear. Trimming took 5 bases from V and 2 from J, leaving 11 bases between them. Germline loops: CDR1 MNHNS, CDR2 SASEGT. This CDR3 comprises 14 residues. The CDR3, as DNA: TGTGCCAGCAGTCCGACTGGGGACACAGATACGCAGTATTTT. As protein: CASSPTGDTDTQYF.

This clonotype was seen repeatedly, ten times or more. The chain couples TRBV12-3 or TRBV12-4 to TRBJ2-1; D might be TRBD1 or TRBD2, each matching 5 bases. The CDR3 is 14 amino acids. The germline V and J ends were trimmed by 7 bases and 5 bases, with 15 bases remaining between them. The CDR3 loop reads CASTPGASNNEQFF. The CDR3 nucleotides are TGTGCCAGCACTCCCGGGGCATCAAACAATGAGCAGTTCTTC.

The chain recombines TRBV28 with TRBJ2-7; D may be TRBD1 (5 bases). Germline V gives CDR1 MDHEN, CDR2 SYDVKM. Trimming cost V 5 bases and J 0 bases, with 14 bases left between them. This CDR3 has 15 amino acids. This CDR3 is CASSTRQPNSYEQYF. The CDR3 DNA is TGTGCCAGCAGTACGCGACAGCCAAACTCCTACGAGCAGTACTTC. The full variable domain, completed using reference TRBV28 and TRBJ2-7, is DVKVTQSSRYLVKRTGEKVFLECVQDMDHENMFWYRQDPGLGLRLIYFSYDVKMKEKGDIPEGYSVSREKKERFSLILESASTNQTSMYLCASSTRQPNSYEQYFGPGTRLTVT.

This clonotype was detected ten times or more. The chain couples TRBV27 to TRBJ2-6, with D hard to call. Trimming removed 4 bases from V and 0 bases from J, with 7 bases in between. Germline lookup yields CDR1 MNHEY and CDR2 SMNVEV (reference sequence). This CDR3 contains 15 residues. In DNA, the CDR3 is TGTGCCAGCAGTTCTGGGTTCTCTGGGGCCAACGTCCTGACTTTC. It specifies CASSSGFSGANVLTF.

Ten or more counts support this clonotype. The chain employs TRBV4-3 and TRBJ1-1, with TRBD1 as a possible D gene (5 bases). Per the germline V gene, CDR1 is LGHNA and CDR2 is YSLEER. Trimming stripped 3 bases from V and 0 bases from J, with 14 bases between. This CDR3 region has 16 residues. This CDR3 is CASSQDPRGMNTEAFF. Here the CDR3 DNA reads TGCGCCAGCAGCCAGGACCCTCGGGGGATGAACACTGAAGCTTTCTTT.

The CDR3 sequence: CASSFYRKDNEQFF. In DNA form, the CDR3 reads TGTGCCAGCAGTTTTTACAGAAAGGACAATGAGCAGTTCTTC. The chain couples TRBV12-3 or TRBV12-4 to TRBJ2-1, with D uncertain. This CDR3 has 14 residues. Trimming shortened V by 3 bases and J by 5 bases, and 11 bases separated the two germline ends.

This clonotype was picked up a small number of times. The chain couples TRBV28 to TRBJ2-6; the D gene is possibly TRBD1 (6 bases). The V gene lost 8 bases and the J gene lost 0 bases, with 11 bases spanning the gap. This CDR3 is built from 15 residues. CDR1 MDHEN and CDR2 SYDVKM come from the germline V gene. CDR3: CASRMTGSGANVLTF. The CDR3 DNA reads as TGTGCCAGCCGAATGACAGGCTCTGGGGCCAACGTCCTGACTTTC.

This chain joins TRBV4-2 and TRBJ2-3; possible D gene TRBD2, 5 bases. V dropped 1 base and J dropped 0 bases, with 11 bases sitting between them. The CDR3 length is 16 residues. Germline CDR1 reads LGHNA; CDR2 reads YNFKEQ. In nucleotides, the CDR3 is TGTGCCAGCAGCCAAGGTGTGGGGAGCAGCACAGATACGCAGTATTTT. Amino acid sequence: CASSQGVGSSTDTQYF.

The V and J genes are TRBV12-3 or TRBV12-4 and TRBJ2-2, with 8 bases aligning to TRBD2. The J segment lost 4 bases and the V segment lost 6 bases, leaving 7 bases of the junction unmatched. The CDR3 is 15 residues long. CDR3 DNA: TGTGCCAGCAGCCCGACTAGCGCCGGCACCGGGGAGCTGTTTTTT. It yields the protein CASSPTSAGTGELFF.

This chain uses TRBV24-1 with TRBJ2-2; the match to TRBD1 covers 10 bases. Germline assignment: CDR1 KGHDR and CDR2 SFDVKD. This CDR3 region has 17 residues. V lost 4 bases to trimming and J lost 4 bases; unmatched junction nucleotides: 8. The CDR3 is CATSDPGQGTSTGELFF. The CDR3 nucleotides read TGTGCCACCAGTGACCCGGGACAGGGGACTTCCACCGGGGAGCTGTTTTTT.

This clonotype was detected ten times or more. V gene TRBV20-1 combines with J gene TRBJ2-1; possible D gene TRBD2, 6 bases. The ends were cut back, 3 bases at V and 10 bases at J, with 13 bases in the middle. The CDR3 sequence is 12 residues long. Per the germline V gene, CDR1 is DFQATT and CDR2 is SNEGSKA (reference sequence). Here the CDR3 DNA reads TGCAGTGCTAGGCGGGGTCGACAGGAGCAGTTCTTC. It specifies CSARRGRQEQFF.

This clonotype was counted between two and nine times. The gene calls are TRBV10-1 and TRBJ2-2, with 7 bases that match TRBD2. Germline values: CDR1 WNHNN, CDR2 SYGVQD (reference sequence). The length of the CDR3 is 17 residues. The V gene end was trimmed by 5 bases and the J gene end by 8 bases; junction bases not matched to a gene: 17. The CDR3 coding sequence is TGCGCCAGCAGTTCCACCTCGGGGCGGACTAGTAGAGGGGAGCTGTTTTTT. Protein product: CASSSTSGRTSRGELFF.

This clonotype was seen only a few times. The chain is built from TRBV4-3 and TRBJ2-1; 7 bases are a match to TRBD2. The CDR3 is 15 amino acids. Germline V gene sequence: CDR1 LGHNA, CDR2 YSLEER. The J segment lost 0 bases and the V segment lost 5 bases, leaving 4 bases of the junction unmatched. The CDR3 coding sequence is TGCGCCAGCAGCAATCTAGCGGACTCCTACAATGAGCAGTTCTTC. Protein: CASSNLADSYNEQFF.

The J gene is TRBJ1-5, the V gene TRBV6-5; D gene uncertain. The V and J ends lost 2 bases and 2 bases respectively, with 16 bases between them. This CDR3 contains 17 residues. The germline CDR1 and CDR2 sequences are MNHEY and SVGAGI. CDR3 sequence reads: CASSYPRLGMGNQPQHF. The CDR3 DNA is TGTGCCAGCAGTTACCCTCGGCTAGGGATGGGCAATCAGCCCCAGCATTTT.

The chain uses TRBV7-2 and TRBJ2-6; 7 bases map to TRBD2. The CDR3 loop spans 19 amino acids. Trimming cost V 2 bases and J 0 bases; bases outside gene matches: 10. CDR1 and CDR2 from the germline V gene are SGHTA and FQGNSA. CDR3: CASSLPVASGFSGANVLTF. The CDR3 bases are TGTGCCAGCAGCTTACCGGTGGCTAGCGGTTTCTCTGGGGCCAACGTCCTGACTTTC.

This clonotype showed up just a few times. The V and J genes are TRBV12-3 or TRBV12-4 and TRBJ2-1; tentatively, D is TRBD2 (7 bases). The CDR3 runs 13 residues. V was shortened by 11 bases and J by 5 bases, with 16 bases between the two germline ends. CDR3 residues: CAGGLADNNEQFF. In DNA form, the CDR3 reads TGTGCCGGGGGGCTAGCGGATAACAATGAGCAGTTCTTC.

In its sample, this clonotype was seen a few times. The gene calls are TRBV14 and TRBJ2-7; D not resolved. The V end lost 4 bases, the J end lost 6 bases, and 13 bases lay between the germline ends. The CDR3 covers 13 residues. In germline, CDR1 is SGHDN, CDR2 FVKESK. The CDR3 loop reads CASSPGPNGEQYF. The CDR3 DNA reads as TGTGCCAGCAGCCCCGGACCCAACGGCGAGCAGTACTTC.

The gene calls are TRBV19 and TRBJ2-7, with a possible D match to TRBD1 (7 bases). This CDR3 spans 14 amino acids. CDR1 LNHDA and CDR2 SQIVND come from the germline V gene (reference sequence). Trimming shortened V by 3 bases and J by 3 bases, and 12 bases separated the two germline ends. The CDR3 reads CASSIPGGLYEQYF. The DNA of the CDR3 is TGTGCCAGTAGTATCCCAGGGGGACTCTACGAGCAGTACTTC.

This clonotype showed up many times. This chain connects TRBV29-1 to TRBJ2-1; D is perhaps TRBD2 (6 bases). V was shortened by 4 bases and J by 3 bases, with 13 bases between the two germline ends. The germline CDR1 and CDR2 sequences are SQVTM and ANQGSEA. CDR3 length equals 14 residues. The CDR3 loop reads CSVGILAVYNEQFF. CDR3 bases: TGCAGCGTTGGTATACTAGCCGTCTACAATGAGCAGTTCTTC.

V usage is TRBV3-1 and J usage is TRBJ1-1; TRBD1 aligns across 8 bases. This CDR3 spans 14 amino acids. Trimming cost V 6 bases and J 6 bases; bases outside gene matches: 9. Germline V gives CDR1 LGHDT, CDR2 YNNKEL (reference sequence). The CDR3 DNA follows: TGTGCCAGCAGACTCCTTCAGGGGGCATCTGAAGCTTTCTTT. Translated, it gives CASRLLQGASEAFF. The full variable domain, in which reference TRBV3-1 and TRBJ1-1 provide the parts outside the CDR3, is DTAVSQTPKYLVTQMGNDKSIKCEQNLGHDTMYWYKQDSKKFLKIMFSYNNKELIINETVPNRFSPKSPDKAHLNLHINSLELGDSAVYFCASRLLQGASEAFFGQGTRLTVV.

The rearrangement joins TRBV12-3 or TRBV12-4 to TRBJ1-1; D is unclear. The CDR3 has 13 residues. V was trimmed by 6 bases and J by 6 bases, leaving 14 bases between them. The DNA for the CDR3 is TGTGCCAGCAGAGTGGTAGGAAGCGCTGAAGCTTTCTTT. Its protein product is CASRVVGSAEAFF.

The chain joins TRBV3-1 to TRBJ2-1; 15 bases align to TRBD2. Trimming at V came to 1 base and at J to 7 bases, leaving 5 bases not matched to a gene. Germline V gene data show CDR1 as LGHDT and CDR2 as YNNKEL (reference sequence). This CDR3 spans 17 amino acids. The chain's CDR3 is CASSQGGLAGGFNEQFF. The CDR3 DNA reads TGTGCCAGCAGCCAAGGGGGACTAGCGGGGGGTTTTAATGAGCAGTTCTTC.

This clonotype was seen only a few times. The chain combines TRBV25-1 with TRBJ1-1; no reliable D call. The germline gives CDR1 MGHDK, CDR2 SYGVNS. V shed 3 bases and J shed 8 bases, with 10 bases lying between them. The CDR3 contains 12 residues. As DNA, the CDR3 is TGTGCCAGCAGTGATCCCCTTTCGGAAGCTTTCTTT. Protein product: CASSDPLSEAFF.

This clonotype was recorded a few times. The chain employs TRBV6-5 and TRBJ2-2; 7 bases align to TRBD1. The CDR3 is made up of 15 amino acids. The V and J ends lost 2 bases and 6 bases, in that order; junction bases with no gene match: 6. CDR1 and CDR2 from the germline V gene are MNHEY and SVGAGI. In DNA form, the CDR3 reads TGTGCCAGCAGTTACCTGATACAGGGGCCCGGGGAGCTGTTTTTT. Translating gives CASSYLIQGPGELFF.

This clonotype has just a few counts. The rearrangement links TRBV19 to TRBJ2-1, with D perhaps TRBD2 (5 bases). The CDR3 extends over 15 amino acids. Germline V gives CDR1 LNHDA, CDR2 SQIVND (reference sequence). Deletions cut 7 bases from V and 3 bases from J, with 16 bases between. The CDR3 loop reads CASMSIARSYNEQFF. The DNA for the CDR3 is TGTGCCAGTATGAGTATAGCGCGGAGCTACAATGAGCAGTTCTTC.

This clonotype has ten or more counts. The chain uses TRBV12-3 or TRBV12-4 and TRBJ2-3, with TRBD1 matching 9 bases. V was pared by 4 bases and J by 7 bases, with 9 bases of the junction left unmatched. The CDR3 extends over 15 amino acids. The CDR3 loop is CASSSWDRDVNTQYF. CDR3 DNA: TGTGCCAGCAGTTCCTGGGACAGGGACGTAAATACGCAGTATTTT.